The clone carrying this T cell receptor beta chain was picked up a small number of times. The data belong to a study of blood T cell repertoires in COVID-19. Study details: The study drew acute and convalescent COVID-19 samples from the United States, Italy and Spain. T cells, B-cell-depleted T cells, or PBMCs provided the cDNA or gDNA that served as material.

Authors' analysis steps: Reference gene primers were amplified, and this amplification served to estimate nucleated cell counts. Assay used: immunoSEQ multiplex PCR; TCRdb lists only in-frame clones, some missing. The V and J calls and clone size were taken over from that table, and D and trimming were inferred from the DNA. The sample carries 250,000 to 300,000 clones, roughly 90% recorded once. The CDR3 sequence is 14 residues long. The sequenced sample was peripheral blood. The chain joins TRBV21-1 to TRBJ1-3; the table's D call, TRBD1, has no DNA check behind it. TRBV21-1 is labeled a pseudogene. The receptor was isolated from a man aged 25-40 years with active or convalescent COVID-19. This CDR3 reads CASTRQGANHTIYF. The CDR3 DNA follows: TGTGCCAGCACCCGACAGGGGGCGAATCACACCATATATTTT.